This T cell receptor (beta chain) was identified in a study of blood T cell repertoires in COVID-19. Study-wide background: There were acute and convalescent COVID-19 samples, and they came from the United States, Italy and Spain. Sources were T cells, B-cell-depleted T cells, or PBMCs; the material itself was cDNA or gDNA.

Only in-frame clones appear in the TCRdb table, and some are missing; sequencing was by immunoSEQ multiplex PCR. The sample records 340,000 or so clones, 86% being singletons. Participant reports of clinical history set cohort assignment. V lost 2 bases to trimming and J lost 0 bases, with 17 bases between them. In germline, CDR1 is SGDLS, CDR2 YYNGEE. The CDR3 length is 18 residues. Sequenced sample: PBMCs or T cells enriched from blood (not recorded which). The chain has TRBV9 and TRBJ1-4, with D maybe TRBD1 (5 bases). This clonotype was obtained from a woman aged 40 to 50 with acute COVID-19. CDR3 protein: CASSVRDPGGATNEKLFF. CDR3 in DNA: TGTGCCAGCAGCGTGCGAGACCCCGGGGGGGCAACTAATGAAAAACTGTTTTTT.